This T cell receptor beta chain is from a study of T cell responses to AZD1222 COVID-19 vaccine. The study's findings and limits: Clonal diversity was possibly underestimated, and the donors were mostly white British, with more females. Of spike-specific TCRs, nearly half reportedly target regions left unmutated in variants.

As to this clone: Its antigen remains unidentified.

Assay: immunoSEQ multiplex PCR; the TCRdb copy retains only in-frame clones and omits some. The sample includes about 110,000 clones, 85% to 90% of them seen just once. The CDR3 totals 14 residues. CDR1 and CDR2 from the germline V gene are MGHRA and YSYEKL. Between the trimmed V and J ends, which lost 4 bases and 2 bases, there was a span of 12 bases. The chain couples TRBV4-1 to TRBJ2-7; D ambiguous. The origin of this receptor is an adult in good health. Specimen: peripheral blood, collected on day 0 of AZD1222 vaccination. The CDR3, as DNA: TGCGCCAGCAGCCCGGTAGTGAGGACCTACGAGCAGTACTTC. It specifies CASSPVVRTYEQYF.